The 13 T cell receptor beta chains presented below share a single source sample, sequenced in a study of shared clonotypes between healthy human individuals. Sequencing was performed with immunoSEQ multiplex PCR; in TCRdb, only in-frame clones are kept and a portion is missing. The sample lists approximately 2.5 million clones, 93% seen once, with about 0.38% in the top ten. Sequences were obtained from naive CD4+ T cells from PBMCs. Subset given: CD45RA+ positively selected. The receptors stem from a man aged 18 to 30 in good health. Some clones in this sample may be carry-over from other donors' samples.

This sequence joins TRBV6-1 and TRBJ2-5; possibly TRBD1 or TRBD2 for D (5 bases each). Germline values: CDR1 MNHNS, CDR2 SASEGT. Trimming removed 4 bases at V and 13 bases at J, with 13 bases between. The CDR3 contains 11 residues. The CDR3 here is CASSAGTFPYF. In DNA form, the CDR3 reads TGTGCCAGCAGTGCAGGGACCTTCCCGTACTTC.

This clone has only a few counts. The chain combines TRBV20-1 with TRBJ1-4; D is perhaps TRBD1 (6 bases). Per germline, CDR1 DFQATT and CDR2 SNEGSKA (reference sequence). This CDR3 is 11 amino acids long. V was trimmed by 4 bases and J by 10 bases, leaving 10 bases between them. The CDR3 nucleotides are TGCAGTGCTATCCTCAGGGGAAAACTGTTTTTT. It codes for CSAILRGKLFF.

This chain uses TRBV6-5 with TRBJ2-3; D might be TRBD2 (5 bases). Germline CDR1 MNHEY, CDR2 SVGAGI. The CDR3 has 15 residues. V dropped 8 bases and J dropped 8 bases, with 23 bases sitting between them. Here the CDR3 reads CASRRAAAGEGTQYF. DNA of the CDR3: TGTGCCAGCCGCCGGGCGGCAGCTGGAGAGGGTACGCAGTATTTT.

The chain employs TRBV5-1 and TRBJ1-4, with TRBD1 as a possible D gene (5 bases). CDR1 is SGHRS and CDR2 is YFSETQ in the germline V gene. CDR3 length equals 13 residues. V was trimmed by 5 bases and J by 7 bases, leaving 12 bases between them. CDR3 sequence reads: CASSGGSGEKLFF. DNA for the CDR3: TGCGCCAGCAGTGGGGGGTCTGGTGAAAAACTGTTTTTT.

The chain is built from TRBV2 and TRBJ2-6; D not certain. V lost 7 bases to trimming and J lost 4 bases, with 8 bases between them. The CDR3 totals 13 residues. CDR1 and CDR2 from the germline V gene are SNHLY and FYNNEI. Here the CDR3 reads CASKVAGANVLTF. Written as DNA, the CDR3 is TGTGCCAGCAAAGTTGCCGGGGCCAACGTCCTGACTTTC. Using reference TRBV2 and TRBJ2-6 for the parts outside the CDR3, the full variable domain is EPEVTQTPSHQVTQMGQEVILRCVPISNHLYFYWYRQILGQKVEFLVSFYNNEISEKSEIFDDQFSVERPDGSNFTLKIRSTKLEDSAMYFCASKVAGANVLTFGAGSRLTVL.

J is TRBJ1-2 and V is TRBV5-4; 7 bases fit TRBD1. Trimming removed 0 bases from V and 7 bases from J; junction bases left unmatched: 9. This CDR3 spans 15 amino acids. Germline V gene lookup returns CDR1 SGHNT and CDR2 YYREEE (reference sequence). CDR3 DNA: TGTGCCAGCAGCTTGGACTTTGGACAGGTCGGTGGCTACACCTTC. This sequence encodes CASSLDFGQVGGYTF. Full variable domain (missing parts from reference TRBV5-4 and TRBJ1-2): ETGVTQSPTHLIKTRGQQVTLRCSSQSGHNTVSWYQQALGQGPQFIFQYYREEENGRGNFPPRFSGLQFPNYSSELNVNALELDDSALYLCASSLDFGQVGGYTFGSGTRLTVV.

The chain employs TRBV5-4 and TRBJ2-1; 13 bases align to TRBD2. The CDR3 covers 15 residues. With V trimmed by 1 base and J by 9 bases, 4 bases remained unmatched. Germline lookup yields CDR1 SGHNT and CDR2 YYREEE (reference sequence). CDR3 amino acids: CASSLPLAGGGEQFF. CDR3 sequence (DNA): TGTGCCAGCAGCTTGCCACTAGCGGGAGGGGGTGAGCAGTTCTTC.

The genes are TRBV10-3 and TRBJ2-1; D might be TRBD1 or TRBD2, each matching 5 bases. CDR1 and CDR2 from the germline V gene are ENHRY and SYGVKD. Trimming left V 6 bases short and J 0 bases short, with 9 bases between. The CDR3 has 14 amino acids. CDR3 nucleotides: TGTGCCATCAGGGGGACCGACTCCTACAATGAGCAGTTCTTC. Its translation is CAIRGTDSYNEQFF.

J is TRBJ2-7 and V is TRBV21-1; no check of the table's D call, TRBD2, against the DNA was made. TRBV21-1 is annotated as a pseudogene. CDR3 length equals 15 residues. The CDR3 nucleotides are TGTGCCAGCAGCAAAGGCCCAGGCCCCGGGGACGAGCAGTACTTC. Protein: CASSKGPGPGDEQYF.

The rearrangement joins TRBV10-1 to TRBJ1-3; D gene unclear. Trimming removed 2 bases at V and 3 bases at J, with 20 bases between. The germline V gene has CDR1 WNHNN and CDR2 SYGVQD (reference sequence). CDR3 length: 18 amino acids. DNA for the CDR3: TGCGCCAGCAGTGAGGGGCCGGCTGTGAAGGAATATGGAAACACCATATATTTT. This encodes CASSEGPAVKEYGNTIYF.

The gene calls are TRBV5-1 and TRBJ2-6; D could derive from TRBD1 or TRBD2 (5 bases each). Germline CDR1 and CDR2: SGHRS and YFSETQ. V lost 1 base and J 4 bases, leaving 12 bases between the germline ends. The CDR3 extends over 16 amino acids. The CDR3 nucleotides are TGCGCCAGCAGCTTGATGGCAGGGAGCGGGGCCAACGTCCTGACTTTC. This encodes CASSLMAGSGANVLTF.

The V gene is TRBV28, the J gene TRBJ2-7, with D tentatively TRBD2 (6 bases). The CDR3 spans 14 residues. Deletions cut 6 bases from V and 2 bases from J, with 14 bases between. The germline V gene has CDR1 MDHEN and CDR2 SYDVKM. The CDR3: CASRRRGLTYEQYF. CDR3 in DNA: TGTGCCAGCAGGCGGCGGGGCCTCACCTACGAGCAGTACTTC.

The V call is TRBV15, the J call TRBJ2-3; D is uncertain. Trimming left V 1 base short and J 3 bases short, with 8 bases between. The length of the CDR3 is 14 residues. CDR1 is LNHNV, CDR2 YYDKDF, per germline (reference sequence). The CDR3, as DNA: TGTGCCACCAGCAGAGTGGGCAGTACAGATACGCAGTATTTT. As protein: CATSRVGSTDTQYF.